The source of this T cell receptor beta chain is a study of blood T cell repertoires in COVID-19. On the study more broadly: T cells, B-cell-depleted T cells, or PBMCs provided the cDNA or gDNA that served as material.

The CDR3 totals 17 residues. The V and J ends lost 4 bases and 0 bases, in that order; junction bases with no gene match: 6. Germline lookup yields CDR1 SGHDT and CDR2 YYEEEE. Profiling relied on immunoSEQ multiplex PCR, and the TCRdb table lists in-frame clones only, not all of them. Of about 35,000 clones in the sample, approximately 80% were seen once. V and J are TRBV5-6 and TRBJ2-6, with 8 bases identical to TRBD1. The sequencing input was peripheral blood. This sequence was found in a man aged 55 to 69 in a cohort sampled during active COVID-19. The chain's CDR3 is CASSPPDRGSGANVLTF. CDR3 bases: TGTGCCAGCAGCCCGCCCGACAGGGGCTCTGGGGCCAACGTCCTGACTTTC.